These 18 T cell receptor beta chains were all obtained from the same sample, sequenced in a study of cytomegalovirus exposure and HLA in healthy donors. The method was immunoSEQ multiplex PCR; TCRdb's version includes in-frame clones alone and lacks a portion of them. The sample contains 200,000 or so clones, less than 85% of which appear only once. The sequenced sample consisted of PBMCs. The receptors derive from a woman between 18 and 29 years old in good health and CMV-seronegative.

The chain joins TRBV2 to TRBJ1-5; weak D call: TRBD1 (5 bases). V shed 7 bases and J shed 1 base, with 14 bases lying between them. The CDR3 extends over 15 amino acids. CDR1 is SNHLY and CDR2 is FYNNEI in the germline V gene. The CDR3 region has the DNA TGTGCCAGCACCCCGAATGGGGGGAGCAATCAGCCCCAGCATTTT. Translated, it gives CASTPNGGSNQPQHF.

The chain has TRBV9 and TRBJ2-3; no reliable D call. The CDR3 has 13 amino acids. Trimming took 0 bases from V and 6 from J, leaving 8 bases between them. The germline V gene encodes CDR1 SGDLS and CDR2 YYNGEE. The CDR3 DNA follows: TGTGCCAGCAGCGTAGGAGCAGTGGATACGCAGTATTTT. It yields the protein CASSVGAVDTQYF. Looking up the rest from reference TRBV9 and TRBJ2-3 gives the full variable domain: DSGVTQTPKHLITATGQRVTLRCSPRSGDLSVYWYQQSLDQGLQFLIQYYNGEERAKGNILERFSAQQFPDLHSELNLSSLELGDSALYFCASSVGAVDTQYFGPGTRLTVL.

V gene TRBV7-9 combines with J gene TRBJ2-1, with D tentatively TRBD2 (5 bases). The germline gives CDR1 SEHNR, CDR2 FQNEAQ (reference sequence). This CDR3 spans 15 amino acids. Trimming took off 5 bases at V and 6 bases at J, with 17 bases between the two ends. The CDR3 spells CASSLSGGRVNEQFF. In DNA form, the CDR3 reads TGTGCCAGCAGCCTCTCTGGCGGGCGCGTCAATGAGCAGTTCTTC.

The rearrangement uses TRBV7-9 and TRBJ2-3, with 15 bases that match TRBD2. With 5 bases clipped from V and 6 bases from J, the junction kept 6 bases outside the gene matches. Germline CDR1 is SEHNR and CDR2 is FQNEAQ (reference sequence). The CDR3 contains 16 residues. The DNA for the CDR3 is TGTGCCAGCAGCAACGGACTAGCGGGGGGGCTCGATACGCAGTATTTT. Its translation is CASSNGLAGGLDTQYF.

The chain employs TRBV5-1 and TRBJ2-3; no clear D. Trimming removed 4 bases from V and 2 bases from J, with 20 bases in between. CDR1 and CDR2 (germline): SGHRS, YFSETQ. This CDR3 contains 17 residues. The CDR3 DNA reads as TGCGCCAGCAGCGCGAGTCCCCGGGTAGTGGACACAGATACGCAGTATTTT. It specifies CASSASPRVVDTDTQYF.

The rearrangement uses TRBV27 and TRBJ2-1; D is unclear. Germline CDR1 and CDR2: MNHEY and SMNVEV (reference sequence). This CDR3 comprises 13 residues. V shed 7 bases and J shed 12 bases, with 19 bases lying between them. Here the CDR3 reads CASTWAGQVRQFF. The DNA for the CDR3 is TGTGCCAGCACCTGGGCAGGCCAGGTAAGGCAGTTCTTC.

J is TRBJ1-5 and V is TRBV30, with no clear D. From germline, CDR1 is GTSNPN and CDR2 SVGIG (reference sequence). The CDR3 runs to 14 residues. Trimming removed 0 bases from V and 6 bases from J, with 12 bases in between. Here the CDR3 DNA reads TGTGCCTGGAGTGTTGTAGGGTCAGGTCAGCCCCAGCATTTT. This encodes CAWSVVGSGQPQHF.

This clone was observed a few times. The chain links TRBV5-1 to TRBJ2-1; no clear D. The V end lost 0 bases, the J end lost 4 bases, and 5 bases lay between the germline ends. The CDR3 runs to 13 residues. In germline, CDR1 is SGHRS, CDR2 YFSETQ. CDR3 sequence (DNA): TGCGCCAGCAGCTTGGCCAATTACAATGAGCAGTTCTTC. This encodes CASSLANYNEQFF.

The V and J genes are TRBV9 and TRBJ2-7, with no clear D. V shed 3 bases and J shed 0 bases, with 1 base lying between them. Germline V lookup: CDR1 SGDLS, CDR2 YYNGEE. There are 11 residues in the CDR3. The chain's CDR3 is CASSASYEQYF. CDR3 nucleotides: TGTGCCAGCAGCGCCTCCTACGAGCAGTACTTC.

The chain recombines TRBV5-6 with TRBJ2-5; D call uncertain. V was cut by 4 bases and J by 1 base, with 2 bases left in between. The CDR3 is made up of 11 amino acids. Per the germline V gene, CDR1 is SGHDT and CDR2 is YYEEEE. The CDR3 nucleotides read TGTGCCAGCAGCCTCCAAGAGACCCAGTACTTC. Translated, it gives CASSLQETQYF.

The chain couples TRBV19 to TRBJ2-7; the D gene is possibly TRBD2 (5 bases). The CDR3 sequence is 16 residues long. Germline V gene lookup returns CDR1 LNHDA and CDR2 SQIVND (reference sequence). V was clipped by 5 bases and J by 1 base, with 18 bases between them. The CDR3 is CASSSMGVYGSYEQYF. The CDR3 DNA is TGTGCCAGTAGTTCCATGGGAGTTTACGGATCCTACGAGCAGTACTTC. The whole variable domain, filled in from reference TRBV19 and TRBJ2-7, reads DGGITQSPKYLFRKEGQNVTLSCEQNLNHDAMYWYRQDPGQGLRLIYYSQIVNDFQKGDIAEGYSVSREKKESFPLTVTSAQKNPTAFYLCASSSMGVYGSYEQYFGPGTRLTVT.

This chain connects TRBV27 to TRBJ1-2; D is possibly TRBD1 (5 bases). This CDR3 spans 13 amino acids. Trimming removed 6 bases from V and 4 bases from J, with 12 bases in between. The germline gives CDR1 MNHEY, CDR2 SMNVEV (reference sequence). The CDR3 reads CASRGTDRYGYTF. In DNA form, the CDR3 reads TGTGCCAGCAGGGGGACTGATCGCTATGGCTACACCTTC.

V usage is TRBV28 and J usage is TRBJ2-2; D perhaps matches TRBD1 (5 bases). The CDR3 loop spans 13 amino acids. Germline-derived CDR1 and CDR2 are MDHEN and SYDVKM. V gave up 4 bases and J gave up 9 bases, with 12 bases separating them. The CDR3 DNA sequence: TGTGCCAGCAGTTCGAGGACATTCTGGGAGCTGTTTTTT. Protein sequence: CASSSRTFWELFF.

This clone was counted only a few times. V and J are TRBV6-6 and TRBJ2-7, with 8 bases lining up with TRBD1. The ends lost 0 bases at V and 5 bases at J; junction bases unmatched: 3. The germline gives CDR1 MNHNY, CDR2 SVGAGI (reference sequence). The CDR3 extends over 14 amino acids. CDR3 nucleotides: TGTGCCAGCAGTTACTCCCAGGGGGCTCACGAGCAGTACTTC. Its translation: CASSYSQGAHEQYF.

The rearrangement joins TRBV6-1 to TRBJ2-1; D gene uncertain. Trimming took 1 base from V and 9 from J, leaving 10 bases between them. This CDR3 region has 13 residues. Germline V gene sequence: CDR1 MNHNS, CDR2 SASEGT. CDR3 residues: CASSEVNPSEQFF. CDR3 bases: TGTGCCAGCAGTGAAGTTAACCCCTCTGAGCAGTTCTTC.

The J gene is TRBJ2-6, the V gene TRBV7-2; D perhaps matches TRBD1 (6 bases). The CDR3 extends over 16 amino acids. V gave up 5 bases and J gave up 4 bases, with 15 bases separating them. Per germline, CDR1 SGHTA and CDR2 FQGNSA. CDR3 coding DNA: TGTGCCAGCAGCATCAGGACAGCCGGCGGGGCCAACGTCCTGACTTTC. Translating gives CASSIRTAGGANVLTF.

This chain uses TRBV14 with TRBJ2-1, with D hard to call. V dropped 2 bases and J dropped 1 base, with 9 bases sitting between them. The CDR3 covers 15 residues. Germline CDR1 SGHDN, CDR2 FVKESK. As DNA, the CDR3 is TGTGCCAGCAGCCAAACCTGGGGATCCTACAATGAGCAGTTCTTC. It specifies CASSQTWGSYNEQFF.

The J gene is TRBJ1-2, the V gene TRBV7-2, with 9 bases fitting TRBD1. Trimming took 5 bases from V and 6 from J; bases not matched to a gene: 4. Looked up from germline, CDR1 is SGHTA and CDR2 is FQGNSA. The CDR3 consists of 13 residues. CDR3 amino acids: CASSRDRVNGYTF. The CDR3 DNA reads as TGTGCCAGCAGCAGGGACAGGGTCAATGGCTACACCTTC.